The rows below give T cell receptor beta chains drawn from one sample of a study of post-analysis software for immune sequencing data. TCRdb re-called the PCR reads through MiXCR, storing one row per CDR3 protein. In the table there are hundreds of thousands of distinct CDR3 sequences, just under 30% of which are singletons. Sequencing was done on a sample of blood. The receptors here all came from a girl between 5 and 17 years old with multiple sclerosis. CDR3s include the opening cysteine and the closing phenylalanine or tryptophan.

length,V,CDR3
15,TRBV7-2,CASSYTGSTNEKLFF
15,TRBV5-1,CASSLASARGDTQYF
15,TRBV4-3,CASSQVRGTNEKLFF
13,TRBV3-1,CASSWNRGDTQYF
13,TRBV11-2,CASSRGGKEIQYF
14,TRBV29-1,CSPLAAGGTDTQYF
13,TRBV7-9,CASSPAGNSPLHF
14,TRBV7-2,CASSGQQGRNEQFF
15,TRBV27,CASSLSRGSFYEQYF
14,TRBV20-1,CSARERGPADTQYF
16,TRBV3-1,CASSQVPSGGTNEQFF
14,TRBV10-1,CASSPRLPTDTQYF
15,TRBV5-1,CASSRTEGRTYGYTF
13,TRBV12-3/TRBV12-4,CASSLGRPTEAFF
15,TRBV16,CASTLRGQGPGGYTF
14,TRBV2,CASRERDRADTQYF
15,TRBV18,CASSPPLDSYNEQFF
15,TRBV10-1,CASSGGTGITDTQYF
16,TRBV4-3,CASSQVLSGRHSPLHF
16,TRBV2,CASSELWVGRQETQYF
16,TRBV29-1,CSVGDRLWTGANVLTF
14,TRBV6-5,CASRPRQDLGGYTF
14,TRBV5-1,CASSLLGTGEGYTF
14,TRBV7-9,CASTHGADPNEQFF
15,TRBV24-1,CATSDTGTGTYEQYF